This TCR beta chain comes out of a study of TIL therapy for anti-PD-1-resistant metastatic lung cancer. The germline V gene encodes CDR1 SGHAT and CDR2 FQDESV (reference sequence). The CDR3 loop spans 13 amino acids. The ends were cut back, 2 bases at V and 4 bases at J, with 9 bases in the middle. The time point: pre-treatment sample, taken before nivolumab and TIL therapy. The tumor samples were excised metastases, mostly pleural nodules or supraclavicular lymph nodes. Stage 4 NSCLC adults joined between October 2017 and January 2020. The libraries were made with immunoSEQ v3. The table came from immunoSEQ multiplex PCR; TCRdb's copy has only in-frame clones and leaves some out. The table records about 25,000 clones, 72% of them present only once.

The rearrangement joins TRBV11-1 to TRBJ2-7; D remains ambiguous. The input for sequencing was tumor tissue, taken at baseline. This TCR came from a person between 25 and 79 years old with non-small cell lung cancer. The chain's CDR3 is CASSLLSAYEQYF. The CDR3 nucleotides read TGTGCCAGCAGCTTATTATCGGCATACGAGCAGTACTTC.